This T cell receptor beta chain appears in the sequencing data of a study of response to subunit inactivated influenza vaccine. Findings of the study overall: That few new T cells are recruited by each seasonal influenza vaccination was the authors' suggestion.

The V end lost 3 bases, the J end lost 5 bases, and 11 bases lay between the germline ends. The CDR3 contains 12 residues. Germline V CDR1 and CDR2: DFQATT, SNEGSKA (reference sequence). As for this clonotype: Its antigen is not identified.

A single record per CDR3 protein comes from TCRdb applying MiXCR to the RT-PCR reads. The data contain about 800,000 distinct CDR3 sequences, around 20% of them singletons. The sample in question was PBMCs from blood, obtained about 5 days after vaccination. This sequence joins TRBV20-1 and TRBJ2-7; D is unclear. This sequence originates from a man aged 50 or older who received an inactivated influenza vaccine. Here the CDR3 reads CSARKGRHEQYF. DNA for the CDR3: TGCAGTGCTAGGAAAGGTCGCCACGAGCAGTACTTC.